A selection of T cell receptor beta chains follows, all from one sample in a study of PD-1 blockade in classical Hodgkin lymphoma. Sequencing used immunoSEQ multiplex PCR; TCRdb keeps in-frame clones, though not all of them. The sample includes approximately 70,000 clones, more than 85% of them seen just once. Material: peripheral blood mononuclear cells (PBMCs), obtained at baseline. The receptors shown here come from a human donor with classical Hodgkin lymphoma. CDR3s include the opening cysteine and the closing phenylalanine or tryptophan. The D gene is left open where the match is weak. Expanded clones get a size class; other rows say once, few or many, or leave the size out.

clone_size	v_call	d_call	j_call	cdr3_nt	cdr3_aa
.	TRBV5-1	TRBD1	TRBJ1-6	TGCGCCAGCAGCGTCGGACAGGGCTATAATTCACCCCTCCACTTT	CASSVGQGYNSPLHF
.	TRBV28	.	TRBJ2-1	TGTGCCAGCAGACGAGGACGGGGGCGGGGTGACAATGAGCAGTTCTTC	CASRRGRGRGDNEQFF
once	TRBV7-6	.	TRBJ2-3	TGTGCCAGCAGCTTATACCCCCCGAGCCCAGATACGCAGTATTTT	CASSLYPPSPDTQYF
.	TRBV19	TRBD1	TRBJ2-1	TGTGCCAGTAGTATATCCAGGGGGACGGACAATGAGCAGTTCTTC	CASSISRGTDNEQFF
.	TRBV9	.	TRBJ1-4	TGTGCCAGCAGCGTAAACCCGGGTGACGGTATAGCAACTAATGAAAAACTGTTTTTT	CASSVNPGDGIATNEKLFF
.	TRBV27	TRBD1	TRBJ1-6	TGTGCCAGCAGTTTAAGGGCGGGTGGGACAGGGCTCAATTCACCCCTCCACTTT	CASSLRAGGTGLNSPLHF
.	TRBV5-8	TRBD2	TRBJ2-1	TGTGCCAGCACCTCGAGGCTAGCGGGAGGCCGGGGCAATGAGCAGTTCTTC	CASTSRLAGGRGNEQFF
.	TRBV2	.	TRBJ2-7	TGTGCCAGCAGTGATAGGTACGAGCAGTACTTC	CASSDRYEQYF
.	TRBV5-6	.	TRBJ1-1	TGTGCCAGCAGCTTGGAACAGGTCTACACTGAAGCTTTCTTT	CASSLEQVYTEAFF
.	TRBV4-1	.	TRBJ2-7	TGCGCCAGCAGCCAAGTCATCCGGGACACGGACCGCTACGAGCAGTACTTC	CASSQVIRDTDRYEQYF
.	TRBV5-4	TRBD2	TRBJ2-5	TGTGCCAGCAGCAGGACTAGCGGGAACCAAGAGACCCAGTACTTC	CASSRTSGNQETQYF
.	TRBV7-7	.	TRBJ2-5	TGTGCCAGCAGCTCAGGACAAACGGAGACCCAGTACTTC	CASSSGQTETQYF
.	TRBV18	TRBD2	TRBJ2-7	TGTGCCAGCTCACGTGGACTAGAGGCCGAGCAGTACTTC	CASSRGLEAEQYF
once	TRBV9	TRBD1	TRBJ1-2	TGTGCCAGCACCCTACTAGGGGGCAGCTATGGCTACACCTTC	CASTLLGGSYGYTF
.	TRBV6-6	TRBD1	TRBJ1-4	TGTGCCAGCAGTTCACAGGGGGCTGCAACTAATGAAAAACTGTTTTTT	CASSSQGAATNEKLFF
.	TRBV18	TRBD1	TRBJ1-1	TGTGCCAGCTCACGTCCTGAGGGGGCGGACATGAACACTGAAGCTTTCTTT	CASSRPEGADMNTEAFF
.	TRBV11-2	.	TRBJ2-1	TGTGCCAGCAGACCACAGGGAGTCGGTGAGCAGTTCTTC	CASRPQGVGEQFF
.	TRBV9	TRBD2	TRBJ2-7	TGTGCCAGCAGCGCGGGGACTAGCGGGACCTACGAGCAGTACTTC	CASSAGTSGTYEQYF
.	TRBV7-2	.	TRBJ2-3	TGTGCCAGCAGCTTGACCAGGGGAGATACGCAGTATTTT	CASSLTRGDTQYF
.	TRBV7-9	.	TRBJ2-3	TGTGCCAGCAGCTTAGAGGGTTCTGATACGCAGTATTTT	CASSLEGSDTQYF
.	TRBV5-8	.	TRBJ2-7	TGTGCCAGCAGCTTGGGTCCGTTAATGATATACGAGCAGTACTTC	CASSLGPLMIYEQYF
once	TRBV28	.	TRBJ1-5	TGTGCCAGCGGTGACCCTAGCAATCAGCCCCAGCATTTT	CASGDPSNQPQHF
.	TRBV18	.	TRBJ1-3	TGTGCCAGCTCACCACCGCGGACGGACTCTGGAAACACCATATATTTT	CASSPPRTDSGNTIYF
.	TRBV6-5	.	TRBJ2-7	TGTGCCAGCAGGAGCCCCACGGGGCCCGAATACGAGCAGTACTTC	CASRSPTGPEYEQYF
.	TRBV7-3	.	TRBJ2-7	TGTGCCAGGGAAACCTACAGGGACGCCTACGAGCAGTACTTC	CARETYRDAYEQYF
.	TRBV19	.	TRBJ2-1	TGTGCCAGTAGTATTGATCCACGGAGCTCCTACAATGAGCAGTTCTTC	CASSIDPRSSYNEQFF
.	TRBV20-1	TRBD2	TRBJ2-7	TGCAGTGCTAGGGATAGCGGGAGGGGGTACTTC	CSARDSGRGYF
.	TRBV28	.	TRBJ1-5	TGTGCCAGCAGCGCCGACAGCTATAGCAATCAGCCCCAGCATTTT	CASSADSYSNQPQHF
.	TRBV14	.	TRBJ1-3	TGTGCCAGCAGCCAAGGGGTCCCAGGTTGGGACTCTGGAAACACCATATATTTT	CASSQGVPGWDSGNTIYF
.	TRBV9	.	TRBJ2-5	TGTGCCAGCAGCGTAGCCTCCCAAGAGACCCAGTACTTC	CASSVASQETQYF
.	TRBV18	.	TRBJ1-1	TGTGCCAGCTCAACGGCCAGTGACACTGAAGCTTTCTTT	CASSTASDTEAFF
once	TRBV6-6	.	TRBJ2-3	TGTGCCAGCGTCAGGGCAGATACGCAGTATTTT	CASVRADTQYF
.	TRBV4-1	.	TRBJ2-3	TGCGCCAGCAGCACCAATCGCGGGGACACAGATACGCAGTATTTT	CASSTNRGDTDTQYF
once	TRBV7-8	.	TRBJ1-5	TGTGCCAGCAGCTTCCCAGAGGTCAATCAGCCCCAGCATTTT	CASSFPEVNQPQHF
.	TRBV7-9	.	TRBJ2-7	TGTGCCAGCACCCCCGTTAATCGCGCCCACTACGAGCAGTACTTC	CASTPVNRAHYEQYF
.	TRBV27	.	TRBJ2-1	TGTGCCAGCAGTTTCGCCCCAGCCAATGAGCAGTTCTTC	CASSFAPANEQFF
.	TRBV28	.	TRBJ1-2	TGTGCCAGCAGCCCCTTGGGGGTGAGCAACTATGGCTACACCTTC	CASSPLGVSNYGYTF
.	TRBV7-6	TRBD2	TRBJ2-7	TGTGCCAGCAGCCTCGGGGGGGCCGTAATCTACGAGCAGTACTTC	CASSLGGAVIYEQYF
.	TRBV6-5	.	TRBJ1-3	TGTGCCAGCAGCCCAGGCTCCATCACCATATATTTT	CASSPGSITIYF
.	TRBV16	.	TRBJ1-6	TGTGCCAGCAGTGAGAGCGCCTCACCCCTCCACTTT	CASSESASPLHF
.	TRBV19	.	TRBJ2-3	TGTGCCAGTAGTATCGGGCTGCACACAGATACGCAGTATTTT	CASSIGLHTDTQYF
.	TRBV6-5	TRBD2	TRBJ2-5	TGTGCCAGCAGTTATAGCCTGGCGGGGGTGGAAGAGACCCAGTACTTC	CASSYSLAGVEETQYF
.	TRBV4-2	.	TRBJ1-2	TGTGCCAGCAGCCAAGATAGTGAGGGGGTTTTTCTTAACTATGGCTACACCTTC	CASSQDSEGVFLNYGYTF
.	TRBV6-1	TRBD1	TRBJ1-2	TGTGCCAGCAGGGCTGGGGACAGCCTTAACTATGGCTACACCTTC	CASRAGDSLNYGYTF
.	TRBV2	TRBD2	TRBJ2-7	TGTGCCGGGAGTGGGGCTAGCGGGGGGAATGTTGAGCAGTACTTC	CAGSGASGGNVEQYF
.	TRBV5-1	TRBD1	TRBJ2-7	TGCGCCAGCAGCTTAGGACAGGGGAGTAGGTACGAGCAGTACTTC	CASSLGQGSRYEQYF
.	TRBV11-2	.	TRBJ2-7	TGTGCCAGCAGCTTAGTCGAGGGGCACGAGCAGTACTTC	CASSLVEGHEQYF
.	TRBV6-6	.	TRBJ1-4	TGTGCCAGCAACTCGAACCTAGCTGCTGAAAAACTGTTTTTT	CASNSNLAAEKLFF